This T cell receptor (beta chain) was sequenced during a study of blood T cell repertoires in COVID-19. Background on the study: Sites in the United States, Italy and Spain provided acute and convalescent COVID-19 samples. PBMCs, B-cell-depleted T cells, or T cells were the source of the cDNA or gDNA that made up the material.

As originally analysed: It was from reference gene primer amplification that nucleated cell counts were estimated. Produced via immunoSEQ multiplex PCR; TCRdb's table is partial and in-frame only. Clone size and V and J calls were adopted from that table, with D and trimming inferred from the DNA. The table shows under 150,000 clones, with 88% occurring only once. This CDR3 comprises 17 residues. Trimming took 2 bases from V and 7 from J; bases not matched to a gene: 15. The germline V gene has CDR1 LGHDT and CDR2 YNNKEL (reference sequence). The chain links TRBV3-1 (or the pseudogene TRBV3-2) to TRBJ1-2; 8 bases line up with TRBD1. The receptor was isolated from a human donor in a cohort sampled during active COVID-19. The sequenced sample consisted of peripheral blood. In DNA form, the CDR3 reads TGTGCCAGCAGCCAAACTCTAGCGGGACAGGTAGATCGTGGCTACACCTTC. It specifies CASSQTLAGQVDRGYTF.